These 30 T cell receptor beta chains originate from one sample sequenced in a study of cytomegalovirus exposure and HLA in healthy donors (dated by TCRdb to about 2017). The library was produced with the immunoSEQ multiplex PCR assay. For the multiplex PCR, a mixture combining 60 forward primers for TCR Vbeta segments and 13 reverse primers for TCR Jbeta segments was used. TCRdb obtained this table from immuneACCESS and retained in-frame rearrangements with V and J assigned. These tables miss some clones; where compared with another copy, unresolved V genes account for less than half of the shortfall, and the remainder is unexplained. In this sample the table shows some 170,000 clones, around 90% of which occur a single time. The ten biggest clones cover approximately 0.85% of the sample. Sequencing was done on a sample of PBMCs. These receptors all come from a woman in her twenties or thirties in good health and CMV-seronegative.

The chain couples TRBV30 to TRBJ1-5; perhaps TRBD1 as D (6 bases). Per germline, CDR1 GTSNPN and CDR2 SVGIG (reference sequence). Trimming removed 0 bases at V and 6 bases at J, with 9 bases between. The CDR3 covers 13 residues. CDR3 loop: CAWSVQGLQPQHF. Written as DNA, the CDR3 is TGTGCCTGGAGTGTGCAGGGGCTTCAGCCCCAGCATTTT.

The chain uses TRBV6-1 and TRBJ1-1; no clear D. CDR3 length equals 14 residues. The V end was cut by 0 bases, the J end by 1 base, with 6 bases between. CDR1 and CDR2 (germline): MNHNS, SASEGT. CDR3 in DNA: TGTGCCAGCAGTGAAGCATGGAGGAACACTGAAGCTTTCTTT. Protein sequence: CASSEAWRNTEAFF.

This clone has only a few counts. This sequence joins TRBV27 and TRBJ2-3; D possibly corresponds to TRBD2 (7 bases). Trimming took 8 bases from V and 3 from J, leaving 21 bases between them. CDR1 and CDR2 from the germline V gene are MNHEY and SMNVEV (reference sequence). The CDR3 spans 16 residues. CDR3 sequence (DNA): TGTGCCAGCTGGGGGAGGCGGGAGAGGGGGACAGATACGCAGTATTTT. It codes for CASWGRRERGTDTQYF.

The genes are TRBV29-1 and TRBJ2-1, with TRBD2 as a possible D gene (5 bases). This CDR3 has 11 amino acids. The germline CDR1 and CDR2 sequences are SQVTM and ANQGSEA. Trimming took 4 bases from V and 9 from J, leaving 10 bases between them. CDR3 sequence: CSVVSSGEQFF. The CDR3 DNA reads as TGCAGCGTTGTATCAAGCGGTGAGCAGTTCTTC.

The chain carries TRBV7-6 and TRBJ2-1; TRBD2 aligns across 13 bases. CDR3 size: 16 residues. Germline trimming cut 5 bases from V and 8 bases from J; bases unmatched to any gene: 9. Germline CDR1 is SGHVS and CDR2 is FNYEAQ. Here the CDR3 reads CASSPRTSGSLYEQFF. Here the CDR3 DNA reads TGTGCCAGCAGCCCGAGGACTAGCGGGAGTCTCTATGAGCAGTTCTTC.

This chain links TRBV19 with TRBJ1-1, with a weak D call TRBD1 (5 bases). The V gene lost 2 bases and the J gene lost 8 bases, with 9 bases spanning the gap. Germline V lookup: CDR1 LNHDA, CDR2 SQIVND (reference sequence). The CDR3 spans 12 residues. The CDR3 sequence: CASSIRGGEAFF. CDR3 bases: TGTGCCAGTAGTATACGGGGGGGGGAAGCTTTCTTT.

The chain employs TRBV19 and TRBJ2-7; weak D call: TRBD1 (5 bases). Germline V gives CDR1 LNHDA, CDR2 SQIVND (reference sequence). CDR3 size: 13 residues. V was pared by 4 bases and J by 0 bases, with 7 bases between. DNA of the CDR3: TGTGCCAGTAGTACCGACAGCTCCTACGAGCAGTACTTC. Its protein is CASSTDSSYEQYF.

V and J are TRBV4-3 and TRBJ2-5, with 7 nucleotides matching TRBD1. V lost 1 base to trimming and J lost 5 bases; unmatched junction nucleotides: 10. This CDR3 spans 16 amino acids. Germline assignment: CDR1 LGHNA and CDR2 YSLEER. CDR3 residues: CASSQGRATRGETQYF. Here the CDR3 DNA reads TGCGCCAGCAGCCAAGGCAGGGCTACCAGGGGGGAGACCCAGTACTTC.

About this clone: The sample contains more than one DNA sequence encoding this CDR3. The chain couples TRBV6-6 to TRBJ1-1, with D unclear. Per the germline V gene, CDR1 is MNHNY and CDR2 is SVGAGI (reference sequence). This CDR3 has 14 amino acids. The V end was cut by 0 bases, the J end by 1 base, with 6 bases between. The CDR3 DNA is TGTGCCAGCAGTTACTCCGGGAGGAACACTGAAGCTTTCTTT. Residues: CASSYSGRNTEAFF.

The rearrangement links TRBV18 to TRBJ1-3; 7 positions match TRBD1. The ends lost 2 bases at V and 0 bases at J; junction bases unmatched: 13. Looked up from germline, CDR1 is KGHSH and CDR2 is LQKENI. This CDR3 contains 19 residues. This CDR3 reads CASSPLGQDRRASGNTIYF. CDR3 nucleotide sequence: TGTGCCAGCTCACCATTAGGGCAGGACAGGCGCGCCTCTGGAAACACCATATATTTT.

The rearrangement joins TRBV6-5 to TRBJ1-4, with TRBD1 as a possible D gene (6 bases). From germline, CDR1 is MNHEY and CDR2 SVGAGI. The germline V and J ends were trimmed by 7 bases and 12 bases, with 21 bases remaining between them. The CDR3 consists of 14 residues. CDR3 nucleotides: TGTGCCAGCACCGAAATACAGGGTCCGGAGGAACTGTTTTTT. It specifies CASTEIQGPEELFF.

The CDR3 DNA is TGTGCCAGCCCAGGACAGGCCTCCTACGAGCAGTACTTC. Protein: CASPGQASYEQYF. The chain carries TRBV21-1 and TRBJ2-7; TRBD1 is the table's D call, not checked against the DNA. TRBV21-1 is termed a pseudogene. The CDR3 contains 13 residues.

The V and J genes are TRBV29-1 and TRBJ2-3; 7 bases fit TRBD2. The V gene's germline CDR1 is SQVTM and CDR2 ANQGSEA. The CDR3 is 13 amino acids. The ends lost 5 bases at V and 6 bases at J; junction bases unmatched: 8. CDR3 in amino acids: CSVSTSVRDTQYF. The CDR3 DNA sequence: TGCAGCGTTAGCACTAGCGTTAGGGATACGCAGTATTTT.

CDR3 DNA sequence: TGCGCCAGCAGCCAAGAATGGACAGGACGGGCCTTCTATAATTCACCCCTCCACTTT. Translated: CASSQEWTGRAFYNSPLHF. The chain has TRBV4-3 and TRBJ1-6; 7 nucleotides line up with TRBD1. After removal of 0 bases from V and 3 bases from J, the junction contained 11 bases not matched to a gene. Looked up from germline, CDR1 is LGHNA and CDR2 is YSLEER. The CDR3 runs 19 residues.

V usage is TRBV18 and J usage is TRBJ2-1, with TRBD1 as a possible D gene (8 bases). Trimming stripped 3 bases from V and 2 bases from J, with 17 bases between. There are 17 residues in the CDR3. Germline CDR1 is KGHSH and CDR2 is LQKENI. Written as DNA, the CDR3 is TGTGCCAGCTCACCTCCCCAGGGGGCGGGGGCCTACAATGAGCAGTTCTTC. It encodes CASSPPQGAGAYNEQFF.

The chain carries TRBV6-5 and TRBJ2-7; D gene unclear. The CDR3 totals 16 residues. Germline lookup yields CDR1 MNHEY and CDR2 SVGAGI. The V end was cut by 2 bases, the J end by 4 bases, with 18 bases between. Written as DNA, the CDR3 is TGTGCCAGCAGTTACCGCCCAGATTTCGACATTTACGAGCAGTACTTC. Encoded protein: CASSYRPDFDIYEQYF.

The chain joins TRBV5-4 to TRBJ1-5; D gene ambiguous. Trimming pared 2 bases from V and 3 bases from J, leaving 9 bases between. Germline lookup yields CDR1 SGHNT and CDR2 YYREEE (reference sequence). CDR3 size: 14 residues. CDR3 sequence: CASSLGGLNQPQHF. CDR3 DNA: TGTGCCAGCAGCTTAGGAGGCCTCAATCAGCCCCAGCATTTT. The full variable domain, in which reference TRBV5-4 and TRBJ1-5 provide the parts outside the CDR3, is ETGVTQSPTHLIKTRGQQVTLRCSSQSGHNTVSWYQQALGQGPQFIFQYYREEENGRGNFPPRFSGLQFPNYSSELNVNALELDDSALYLCASSLGGLNQPQHFGDGTRLSIL.

The chain uses TRBV19 and TRBJ2-1, with 8 nucleotides matching TRBD2. The germline gives CDR1 LNHDA, CDR2 SQIVND (reference sequence). After removal of 5 bases from V and 1 base from J, the junction contained 10 bases not matched to a gene. The CDR3 spans 17 residues. The DNA of the CDR3 is TGTGCCAGTAGTTTAGGGGTAGCGGGGTCATCCTACAATGAGCAGTTCTTC. It codes for CASSLGVAGSSYNEQFF. The whole variable domain, remainder taken from reference TRBV19 and TRBJ2-1, is DGGITQSPKYLFRKEGQNVTLSCEQNLNHDAMYWYRQDPGQGLRLIYYSQIVNDFQKGDIAEGYSVSREKKESFPLTVTSAQKNPTAFYLCASSLGVAGSSYNEQFFGPGTRLTVL.

The genes are TRBV5-6 and TRBJ2-1; 16 positions match TRBD2. The CDR3 spans 16 residues. The V gene end was trimmed by 4 bases and the J gene end by 8 bases; junction bases not matched to a gene: 6. CDR1 is SGHDT and CDR2 is YYEEEE in the germline V gene. The CDR3 spells CASSLGLAGGPHEQFF. CDR3 coding DNA: TGTGCCAGCAGCCTGGGACTAGCGGGAGGGCCCCATGAGCAGTTCTTC.

The V and J genes are TRBV5-1 and TRBJ1-6; D unresolved. With 7 bases removed from V and 1 base from J, the gap between germline ends came to 6 bases. Germline V gene sequence: CDR1 SGHRS, CDR2 YFSETQ. The CDR3 runs 13 residues. This CDR3 is CASAVSYNSPLHF. Here the CDR3 DNA reads TGCGCCAGCGCGGTGTCCTATAATTCACCCCTCCACTTT. Full variable domain (remainder filled in from reference TRBV5-1 and TRBJ1-6): KAGVTQTPRYLIKTRGQQVTLSCSPISGHRSVSWYQQTPGQGLQFLFEYFSETQRNKGNFPGRFSGRQFSNSRSEMNVSTLELGDSALYLCASAVSYNSPLHFGNGTRLTVT.

The chain has TRBV19 and TRBJ2-7, with TRBD1 matching over 7 bases. With 6 bases clipped from V and 3 bases from J, the junction kept 8 bases outside the gene matches. This CDR3 contains 14 residues. Germline CDR1 is LNHDA and CDR2 is SQIVND (reference sequence). DNA of the CDR3: TGTGCCAGTAGCCCAGCGACAGGGAGCTACGAGCAGTACTTC. Its protein is CASSPATGSYEQYF.

The rearrangement uses TRBV10-1 and TRBJ1-1; no clear D. With 3 bases removed from V and 5 bases from J, the gap between germline ends came to 7 bases. The CDR3 loop spans 12 amino acids. CDR1 is WNHNN and CDR2 is SYGVQD in the germline V gene (reference sequence). The CDR3 sequence: CASSDHGTEAFF. The CDR3 DNA reads TGCGCCAGCAGTGATCACGGGACTGAAGCTTTCTTT.

The rearrangement uses TRBV7-6 and TRBJ2-5, with 9 positions matching TRBD2. Per the germline V gene, CDR1 is SGHVS and CDR2 is FNYEAQ. The CDR3 covers 16 residues. Trimming at V came to 3 bases and at J to 0 bases, leaving 5 bases not matched to a gene. The CDR3 DNA sequence: TGTGCCAGCAGCTTCACTAGCGGGCTGTACCAAGAGACCCAGTACTTC. Translation: CASSFTSGLYQETQYF. Drawing the rest from reference TRBV7-6 and TRBJ2-5, the complete variable domain is GAGVSQSPRYKVTKRGQDVALRCDPISGHVSLYWYRQALGQGPEFLTYFNYEAQQDKSGLPNDRFSAERPEGSISTLTIQRTEQRDSAMYRCASSFTSGLYQETQYFGPGTRLLVL.

This chain joins TRBV19 and TRBJ2-1, with 14 bases fitting TRBD2. The CDR3 has 14 amino acids. V was clipped by 8 bases and J by 8 bases; unmatched bases: 5. Per the germline V gene, CDR1 is LNHDA and CDR2 is SQIVND (reference sequence). The CDR3: CASSGTSGGYEQFF. As DNA, the CDR3 is TGTGCCAGTTCCGGGACTAGCGGGGGCTATGAGCAGTTCTTC.

This clone was seen a single time. The rearrangement joins TRBV29-1 to TRBJ1-1; D not certain. The CDR3 is 12 residues long. CDR1 is SQVTM and CDR2 is ANQGSEA in the germline V gene. V dropped 3 bases and J dropped 2 bases, with 7 bases sitting between them. The CDR3: CSVEAENTEAFF. The CDR3, as DNA: TGCAGCGTTGAGGCAGAAAACACTGAAGCTTTCTTT. Full variable domain (rest looked up from reference TRBV29-1 and TRBJ1-1): SAVISQKPSRDICQRGTSLTIQCQVDSQVTMMFWYRQQPGQSLTLIATANQGSEATYESGFVIDKFPISRPNLTFSTLTVSNMSPEDSSIYLCSVEAENTEAFFGQGTRLTVV.

This clone was recorded a few times. Written as DNA, the CDR3 is TGTGCCAGCAGTTCTAGCGAGTTGCAGTTCTTC. This codes for CASSSSELQFF. The rearrangement joins TRBV27 to TRBJ2-1, with TRBD2 as a possible D gene (6 bases). The V gene lost 4 bases and the J gene lost 12 bases, with 10 bases spanning the gap. CDR3 size: 11 residues. From germline, CDR1 is MNHEY and CDR2 SMNVEV (reference sequence).

This chain joins TRBV6-6 and TRBJ1-5; tentatively, D is TRBD1 (5 bases). CDR1 and CDR2 (germline): MNHNY, SVGAGI (reference sequence). This CDR3 contains 15 residues. Between the trimmed V and J ends, which lost 6 bases and 3 bases, there was a span of 15 bases. The CDR3 spells CASSPPGGVNQPQHF. CDR3 nucleotide sequence: TGTGCCAGCAGCCCCCCGGGGGGGGTCAATCAGCCCCAGCATTTT.

The rearrangement links TRBV9 to TRBJ1-1; no definite D call. Deletions cut 0 bases from V and 5 bases from J, with 8 bases between. Germline CDR1 SGDLS, CDR2 YYNGEE. The CDR3 sequence is 13 residues long. Here the CDR3 reads CASSVARRTEAFF. The CDR3 nucleotides read TGTGCCAGCAGCGTAGCTCGGAGGACTGAAGCTTTCTTT.

The chain has TRBV28 and TRBJ1-2; D might be TRBD1 (5 bases). The germline V gene has CDR1 MDHEN and CDR2 SYDVKM. The V end lost 10 bases, the J end lost 7 bases, and 13 bases lay between the germline ends. The CDR3 totals 11 residues. Written as DNA, the CDR3 is TGTGCCATGCTGGGGGGGGGTGGCTACACCTTC. The encoded protein is CAMLGGGGYTF.

The gene calls are TRBV14 and TRBJ1-1; D ambiguous. The CDR3 sequence is 16 residues long. The germline V gene has CDR1 SGHDN and CDR2 FVKESK. V gave up 0 bases and J gave up 0 bases, with 11 bases separating them. CDR3 in amino acids: CASSQEEIGMNTEAFF. CDR3 sequence (DNA): TGTGCCAGCAGCCAAGAGGAGATCGGGATGAACACTGAAGCTTTCTTT.